The 12 T cell receptor beta chains given below trace back to one sample, sequenced in a study of blood T cell repertoires in COVID-19. TCRdb keeps only in-frame clones here, not all; method: immunoSEQ multiplex PCR. The sample includes around 140,000 clones, around 89% of them seen just once. The sequencing input was peripheral blood. The receptors stem from a man aged 50 to 60 with active or convalescent COVID-19.

The J gene is TRBJ2-3, the V gene TRBV27; 9 bases are a match to TRBD1. CDR1 is MNHEY, CDR2 SMNVEV, per germline (reference sequence). This CDR3 contains 13 residues. V shed 8 bases and J 1 base; nucleotides not matched to a gene: 1. For the CDR3, the DNA is TGTGCCAGCCGGACAGGGGGCACAGATACGCAGTATTTT. Protein product: CASRTGGTDTQYF.

This clone appeared a few times. The J gene is TRBJ2-7, the V gene TRBV9; D uncertain. V lost 0 bases, J lost 5 bases, and 6 bases lay in between. Germline V gene sequence: CDR1 SGDLS, CDR2 YYNGEE. There are 12 residues in the CDR3. CDR3 coding DNA: TGTGCCAGCAGCGTAGATGACAACGAGCAGTACTTC. Its translation: CASSVDDNEQYF.

V gene TRBV6-2 or TRBV6-3 combines with J gene TRBJ2-4; TRBD1 matches 7 bases. After removal of 2 bases from V and 8 bases from J, the junction contained 21 bases not matched to a gene. The CDR3 length is 19 residues. Germline CDR1 MNHEY, CDR2 SVGEGT. The CDR3, as DNA: TGTGCCAGCAGTTACAGCGGACAGGCGGAATCGGCTAGAGAAGACATTCAGTACTTC. It yields the protein CASSYSGQAESAREDIQYF.

The chain recombines TRBV30 with TRBJ2-1; 13 bases map to TRBD2. Trimming cost V 2 bases and J 8 bases; bases outside gene matches: 9. CDR1 is GTSNPN, CDR2 SVGIG, per germline (reference sequence). The CDR3 loop spans 16 amino acids. CDR3 sequence reads: CAWSSLTSGRVYEQFF. As DNA, the CDR3 is TGTGCCTGGAGTTCACTAACTAGCGGGAGGGTCTATGAGCAGTTCTTC.

The rearrangement joins TRBV19 to TRBJ1-3; 9 nucleotides line up with TRBD1. Germline V gene data show CDR1 as LNHDA and CDR2 as SQIVND (reference sequence). The ends lost 6 bases at V and 4 bases at J; junction bases unmatched: 10. This CDR3 is 16 amino acids long. CDR3 DNA sequence: TGTGCCAGTAGACGACCGGGACAGGGATCAGGAAACACCATATATTTT. Its protein product is CASRRPGQGSGNTIYF.

The chain is built from TRBV5-4 and TRBJ2-7; D unclear. The CDR3 has 15 amino acids. CDR1 and CDR2 from the germline V gene are SGHNT and YYREEE (reference sequence). The V end was cut by 4 bases, the J end by 0 bases, with 14 bases between. CDR3 nucleotides: TGTGCCAGCAGCAAGCAGGCAGGCCCCTCCTACGAGCAGTACTTC. Protein: CASSKQAGPSYEQYF.

This chain links TRBV6-5 with TRBJ2-3; D not resolved. V was cut by 2 bases and J by 12 bases, with 18 bases left in between. The CDR3 consists of 14 residues. Germline lookup yields CDR1 MNHEY and CDR2 SVGAGI. In DNA form, the CDR3 reads TGTGCCAGCAGTTACCTTGGAAGAGACTCAACCCAGTATTTT. It translates to CASSYLGRDSTQYF.

The chain carries TRBV2 and TRBJ2-1, with no clear D. V gave up 3 bases and J gave up 7 bases, with 4 bases separating them. This CDR3 is built from 11 residues. In germline, CDR1 is SNHLY, CDR2 FYNNEI. Here the CDR3 reads CASSDLNEQFF. The CDR3, as DNA: TGTGCCAGCAGTGATCTTAATGAGCAGTTCTTC.

V is TRBV19 and J is TRBJ2-7, with TRBD1 as a possible D gene (5 bases). Germline V gene lookup returns CDR1 LNHDA and CDR2 SQIVND (reference sequence). V shed 4 bases and J shed 1 base, with 14 bases lying between them. This CDR3 has 15 residues. The chain's CDR3 is CASSTNQGSSYEQYF. CDR3 nucleotide sequence: TGTGCCAGTAGTACTAACCAGGGAAGTTCCTACGAGCAGTACTTC.

The table lists this clone with a few counts. The CDR3 loop reads CASSDDQPQHF. The CDR3 bases are TGTGCCAGCAGTGACGATCAGCCCCAGCATTTT. J is TRBJ1-5 and V is TRBV2; D gene ambiguous. From germline, CDR1 is SNHLY and CDR2 FYNNEI. V was pared by 3 bases and J by 5 bases, with 2 bases between. This CDR3 spans 11 amino acids.

This clone was detected only a few times. J is TRBJ1-5 and V is TRBV10-3; no definite D call. V was clipped by 4 bases and J by 7 bases, with 11 bases between them. Per germline, CDR1 ENHRY and CDR2 SYGVKD. There are 13 residues in the CDR3. The CDR3 nucleotides read TGTGCCATCAGTGCAGTGGAGGGACAGCCCCAGCATTTT. Protein product: CAISAVEGQPQHF.

The chain carries TRBV7-2 and TRBJ2-3; D possibly corresponds to TRBD2 (6 bases). Germline CDR1 is SGHTA and CDR2 is FQGNSA. The CDR3 spans 14 residues. V was trimmed by 4 bases and J by 3 bases, leaving 11 bases between them. CDR3 region: CASSYGLPTDTQYF. The CDR3 DNA reads TGTGCCAGCAGCTATGGACTACCGACAGATACGCAGTATTTT. The entire variable domain, with the rest obtained from reference TRBV7-2 and TRBJ2-3, is as follows: GAGVSQSPSNKVTEKGKDVELRCDPISGHTALYWYRQSLGQGLEFLIYFQGNSAPDKSGLPSDRFSAERTGGSVSTLTIQRTQQEDSAVYLCASSYGLPTDTQYFGPGTRLTVL.